A single sample is the source of the 8 T cell receptor beta chains below, sequenced in a study of memory CD4+ T cells and cytomegalovirus serostatus. The sort gate was single viable CD3+CD4+CD8-CD45RO+ cells for memory CD4+ T cells. TCRdb's table, derived via immunoSEQ multiplex PCR, lists solely in-frame clones and lacks some. The sample yields some 53,000 clones, roughly three quarters seen once. Sequenced sample: memory CD4+ T cells from blood. The source is an adult in good health and CMV-seronegative.

The chain links TRBV30 to TRBJ2-1, with no clear D. Per the germline V gene, CDR1 is GTSNPN and CDR2 is SVGIG (reference sequence). Trimming removed 7 bases from V and 3 bases from J, with 10 bases in between. CDR3 length: 12 amino acids. CDR3 nucleotide sequence: TGTGCCTCGGACCTCCGCTACAATGAGCAGTTCTTC. This gives the protein CASDLRYNEQFF.

DNA for the CDR3: TGTGCCAGCAGACGGGACAGGGCCGGGGAGCTGTTTTTT. It yields the protein CASRRDRAGELFF. The gene calls are TRBV27 and TRBJ2-2; 9 bases align to TRBD1. The CDR3 sequence is 13 residues long. The junction had 2 bases not matched to a gene; V was cut back by 6 bases and J by 6 bases. Per germline, CDR1 MNHEY and CDR2 SMNVEV (reference sequence).

This chain's CDR3 is CASSLAGGTDTQYF. DNA for the CDR3: TGTGCCAGCAGCTTAGCGGGGGGCACAGATACGCAGTATTTT. The gene calls are TRBV7-9 and TRBJ2-3; D is perhaps TRBD1 or TRBD2 (5 bases each). Germline V lookup: CDR1 SEHNR, CDR2 FQNEAQ (reference sequence). Trimming took 0 bases from V and 1 from J, leaving 5 bases between them. The CDR3 loop spans 14 amino acids.

Points on this clone: The same CDR3 can be traced to other DNA sequences in this sample. The rearrangement links TRBV7-6 to TRBJ1-1; 8 bases line up with TRBD1. J lost 4 bases, V lost 4 bases, and 5 bases had no gene match. Germline-derived CDR1 and CDR2 are SGHVS and FNYEAQ. CDR3 size: 14 residues. DNA of the CDR3: TGTGCCAGCAGCTCTCAGGGGGCTGGCACTGAAGCTTTCTTT. Amino acid sequence: CASSSQGAGTEAFF.

The chain links TRBV4-2 to TRBJ1-6; 8 bases line up with TRBD1. The germline V gene encodes CDR1 LGHNA and CDR2 YNFKEQ. This CDR3 is built from 15 residues. Germline trimming cut 3 bases from V and 8 bases from J; bases unmatched to any gene: 6. This CDR3 is CASSHTTGVHSPLHF. The CDR3 coding sequence is TGTGCCAGCAGCCATACGACAGGGGTCCATTCACCCCTCCACTTT.

The CDR3 is CASSYREGETQYF. CDR3 DNA sequence: TGTGCCAGCAGCTACAGGGAAGGAGAGACCCAGTACTTC. The rearrangement joins TRBV7-3 to TRBJ2-5; the D gene is possibly TRBD1 (6 bases). The CDR3 totals 13 residues. CDR1 and CDR2 from the germline V gene are SGHTA and FQGTGA. V gave up 4 bases and J gave up 4 bases, with 10 bases separating them.

This rearrangement joins TRBV7-2 to TRBJ1-3; D perhaps matches TRBD1 (5 bases). V lost 7 bases and J 0 bases, leaving 19 bases between the germline ends. The CDR3 sequence is 17 residues long. Germline V gene lookup returns CDR1 SGHTA and CDR2 FQGNSA. The CDR3, as DNA: TGTGCCAGCACCCATACTGGAGGACACAACTCTGGAAACACCATATATTTT. It encodes CASTHTGGHNSGNTIYF.

CDR3: CASSPGGGARSYGYTF. Here the CDR3 DNA reads TGCGCCAGCAGCCCCGGAGGGGGGGCGCGAAGCTATGGCTACACCTTC. The gene calls are TRBV5-1 and TRBJ1-2; maybe TRBD1 (6 bases). V was pared by 4 bases and J by 4 bases, with 20 bases between. Per germline, CDR1 SGHRS and CDR2 YFSETQ. The CDR3 is 16 amino acids.